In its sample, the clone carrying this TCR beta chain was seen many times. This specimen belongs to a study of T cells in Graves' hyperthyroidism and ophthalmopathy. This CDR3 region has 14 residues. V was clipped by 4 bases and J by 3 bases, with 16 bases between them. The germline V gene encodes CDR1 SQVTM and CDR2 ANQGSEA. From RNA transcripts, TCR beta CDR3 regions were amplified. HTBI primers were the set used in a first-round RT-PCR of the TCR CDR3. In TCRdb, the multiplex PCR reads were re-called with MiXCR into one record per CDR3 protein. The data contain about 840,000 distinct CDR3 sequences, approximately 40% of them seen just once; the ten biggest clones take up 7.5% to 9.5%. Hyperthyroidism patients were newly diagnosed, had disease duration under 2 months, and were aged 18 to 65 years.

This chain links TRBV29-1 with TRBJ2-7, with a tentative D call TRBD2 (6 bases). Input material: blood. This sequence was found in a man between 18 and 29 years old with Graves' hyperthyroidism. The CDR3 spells CSVGGLRDDYEQYF. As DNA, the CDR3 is TGCAGCGTTGGGGGACTCCGGGATGACTACGAGCAGTACTTC.